This T cell receptor (beta chain) appears in the sequencing data of a study of response to subunit inactivated influenza vaccine (dated by TCRdb to 2016 to 2018). With regard to the full study: To follow how T cells responded to a trivalent subunit inactivated influenza vaccine, the researchers relied on deep quantitative profiling of the T cell receptor repertoire.

Receptors were amplified or captured by RT-PCR. TCRdb lists the instrument as Illumina HiSeq 2500. In-frame beta chains were kept once TCRdb had trimmed the public reads at Q25 with fastp and called clones with MiXCR. Each CDR3 protein gets just one entry, which takes the most common genes and DNA from the rows behind it. The sample data list about 300,000 distinct CDR3 sequences, and about a fifth of these were observed just once. Clones ranked in the top ten supply roughly 10% of the sample. Results the study describes overall, beyond this receptor: The authors proposed that each seasonal influenza vaccination may bring in only a limited number of new T cells.

From cysteine to phenylalanine, the CDR3 is 14 amino acids long. Only the CDR3 part of the read is kept: 42 bases, read in frame from the first base. Ends trimmed: V by 1 base, J by 2 bases; bases unmatched to a gene: 4. In the germline V gene (reference sequence), CDR1 corresponds to DFQATT and CDR2 to SNEGSKA. This clonotype was detected only a few times. What this receptor recognizes is not known. Base qualities were left out, and no much larger clone turns up one base away. The source was PBMCs from blood, collected 21 months after vaccination. Recombination linked TRBV20-1 to TRBJ2-7, with 8 middle bases fitting TRBD2. This TCR derives from a man aged 45-69 years who received an inactivated influenza vaccine. Donor details come from another sample of the same person, matched by shared clones. The nucleotides read TGCAGTGCTAGAGTAGCGGGAACCACCTACGAGCAGTACTTC. It encodes CSARVAGTTYEQYF.